The 10 T cell receptor beta chains in this list originate from one sample, sequenced in a study of shared clonotypes between healthy human individuals. Profiled with immunoSEQ multiplex PCR; TCRdb holds only in-frame clones, not every one. The sample has some 700,000 clones; about nine tenths are singletons. Material: memory CD8+ T cells from PBMCs. Sample subset: CD45RO+ cells pooled with CCR7-negative TemRA cells. The receptors stem from a man aged 18 to 29 in good health. Some clones in this sample may be carry-over from other donors' samples.

The chain couples TRBV11-2 to TRBJ2-7, with TRBD1 matching 7 bases. The ends lost 0 bases at V and 3 bases at J; junction bases unmatched: 8. The germline gives CDR1 SGHAT, CDR2 FQNNGV. CDR3 length: 16 residues. The CDR3 loop reads CASSLDRQGVYYEQYF. The CDR3 bases are TGTGCCAGCAGCTTAGATCGGCAGGGGGTCTACTACGAGCAGTACTTC.

The genes are TRBV4-2 and TRBJ1-3; D gene uncertain. The germline V gene encodes CDR1 LGHNA and CDR2 YNFKEQ. The CDR3 sequence is 16 residues long. The V end was cut by 0 bases, the J end by 0 bases, with 9 bases between. CDR3 bases: TGTGCCAGCAGCCAAGATTTGGGATTCTCTGGAAACACCATATATTTT. Residues: CASSQDLGFSGNTIYF.

V usage is TRBV29-1 and J usage is TRBJ2-5; the match to TRBD1 covers 8 bases. The V and J ends lost 7 bases and 6 bases, in that order; junction bases with no gene match: 4. The CDR3 is made up of 11 amino acids. The germline V gene has CDR1 SQVTM and CDR2 ANQGSEA. The CDR3 region has the DNA TGCAGCGCCGACAGGGGACAGACCCAGTACTTC. Its translation is CSADRGQTQYF. Based on the CDR3 plus reference TRBV29-1 and TRBJ2-5, the full variable domain is SAVISQKPSRDICQRGTSLTIQCQVDSQVTMMFWYRQQPGQSLTLIATANQGSEATYESGFVIDKFPISRPNLTFSTLTVSNMSPEDSSIYLCSADRGQTQYFGPGTRLLVL.

The chain couples TRBV30 to TRBJ2-7, with no clear D. V dropped 1 base and J dropped 0 bases, with 7 bases sitting between them. CDR3 length: 13 residues. Germline CDR1 reads GTSNPN; CDR2 reads SVGIG (reference sequence). DNA of the CDR3: TGTGCCTGGAGTGGGACGGTCTCCTACGAGCAGTACTTC. Protein sequence: CAWSGTVSYEQYF.

The chain joins TRBV6-1 to TRBJ1-5; D is uncertain. The germline V gene has CDR1 MNHNS and CDR2 SASEGT. This CDR3 region has 13 residues. The ends were cut back, 0 bases at V and 11 bases at J, with 11 bases in the middle. CDR3 sequence (DNA): TGTGCCAGCAGTGAAGCCCACATTCTGGCCCAGCATTTT. Translation: CASSEAHILAQHF.

The genes are TRBV27 and TRBJ1-5; 8 nucleotides line up with TRBD1. This CDR3 comprises 14 residues. From germline, CDR1 is MNHEY and CDR2 SMNVEV (reference sequence). The trim removed 5 bases at V and 7 bases at J, leaving 7 bases unmatched. The CDR3, as DNA: TGTGCCAGCAGTCGCACAGGGGGTCGGCAGCCCCAGCATTTT. Translating it yields CASSRTGGRQPQHF.

Comments on this clone: This sample includes further DNA sequences coding for the same CDR3. The CDR3 nucleotides are TGCGCCAGCAGCTTGAGTATGAACACTGAAGCTTTCTTT. This sequence encodes CASSLSMNTEAFF. The chain uses TRBV5-1 and TRBJ1-1, with D unresolved. From germline, CDR1 is SGHRS and CDR2 YFSETQ. There are 13 residues in the CDR3. Trimming took 1 base from V and 0 from J, leaving 4 bases between them.

The chain carries TRBV6-5 and TRBJ2-1; D call uncertain. The germline V gene encodes CDR1 MNHEY and CDR2 SVGAGI. V shed 5 bases and J shed 2 bases, with 10 bases lying between them. The length of the CDR3 is 14 residues. The CDR3 sequence: CASSLTLAYNEQFF. DNA for the CDR3: TGTGCCAGCAGTCTAACCCTAGCCTACAATGAGCAGTTCTTC.

With regard to this clone: With a far larger clone one base away, a read error is the likely cause. The V and J genes are TRBV5-6 and TRBJ2-5; unclear D gene. TRBJ2-7 matches the DNA end more closely, so the J call is doubtful. Per the germline V gene, CDR1 is SGHDT and CDR2 is YYEEEE. The CDR3 extends over 10 amino acids. CDR3 loop: CASSSYEQYF. CDR3 bases: TGTGCCAGCAGCTCCTACGAGCAGTACTTC.

To note about this clone: The sample carries other DNA sequences with the same CDR3. CDR3 in DNA: TGTGCCAGCAGCTCCCGACAGGCTTCCTACGAGCAGTACTTC. Translation gives CASSSRQASYEQYF. The rearrangement links TRBV7-9 to TRBJ2-7, with a weak D call TRBD1 (6 bases). Per germline, CDR1 SEHNR and CDR2 FQNEAQ (reference sequence). This CDR3 region has 14 residues. V was clipped by 4 bases and J by 1 base, with 11 bases between them.